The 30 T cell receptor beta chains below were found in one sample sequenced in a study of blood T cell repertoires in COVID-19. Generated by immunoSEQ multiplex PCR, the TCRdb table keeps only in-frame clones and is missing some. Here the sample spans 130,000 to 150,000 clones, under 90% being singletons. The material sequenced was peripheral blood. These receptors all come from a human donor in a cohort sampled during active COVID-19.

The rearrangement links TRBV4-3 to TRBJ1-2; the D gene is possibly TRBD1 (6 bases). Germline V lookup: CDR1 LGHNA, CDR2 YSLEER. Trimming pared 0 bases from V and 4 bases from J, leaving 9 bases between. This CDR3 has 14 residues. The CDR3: CASSQERDIYGYTF. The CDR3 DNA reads TGCGCCAGCAGCCAAGAAAGGGACATCTATGGCTACACCTTC.

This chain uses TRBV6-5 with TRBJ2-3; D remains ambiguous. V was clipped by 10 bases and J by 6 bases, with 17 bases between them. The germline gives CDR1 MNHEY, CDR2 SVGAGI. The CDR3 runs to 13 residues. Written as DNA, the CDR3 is TGTGCCACCAAGTACCCGGTAGTGGATACGCAGTATTTT. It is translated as CATKYPVVDTQYF.

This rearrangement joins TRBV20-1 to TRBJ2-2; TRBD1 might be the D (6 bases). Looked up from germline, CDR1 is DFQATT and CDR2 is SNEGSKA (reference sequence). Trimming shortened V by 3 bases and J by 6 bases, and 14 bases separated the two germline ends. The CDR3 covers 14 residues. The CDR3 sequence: CSASRQGRAGELFF. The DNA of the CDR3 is TGCAGTGCTAGTCGGCAGGGGCGGGCCGGGGAGCTGTTTTTT.

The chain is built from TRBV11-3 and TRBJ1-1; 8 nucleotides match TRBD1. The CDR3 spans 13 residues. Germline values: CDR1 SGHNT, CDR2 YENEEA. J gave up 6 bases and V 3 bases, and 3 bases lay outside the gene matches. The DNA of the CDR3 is TGTGCCAGCAGCTTTCACAGGGGGGCTGAAGCTTTCTTT. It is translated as CASSFHRGAEAFF.

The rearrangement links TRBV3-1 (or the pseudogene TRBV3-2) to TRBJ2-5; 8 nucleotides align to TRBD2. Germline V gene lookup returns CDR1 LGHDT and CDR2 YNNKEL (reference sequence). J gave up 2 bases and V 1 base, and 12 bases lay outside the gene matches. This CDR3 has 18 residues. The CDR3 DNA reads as TGTGCCAGCAGCCAAGGAAGGACTAGCAAAAACACGCAAGAGACCCAGTACTTC. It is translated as CASSQGRTSKNTQETQYF.

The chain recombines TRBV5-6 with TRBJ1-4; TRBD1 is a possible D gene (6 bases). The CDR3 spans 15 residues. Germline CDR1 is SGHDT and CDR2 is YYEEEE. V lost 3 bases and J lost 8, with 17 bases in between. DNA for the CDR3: TGTGCCAGCAGCTGGAGCGGACAGAGGATCGAAAAACTGTTTTTT. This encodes CASSWSGQRIEKLFF.

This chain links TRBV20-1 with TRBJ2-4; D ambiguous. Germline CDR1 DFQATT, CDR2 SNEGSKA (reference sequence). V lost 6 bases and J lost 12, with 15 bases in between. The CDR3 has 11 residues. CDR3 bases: TGCAGTGCCAAGACATCTGTTAATCAGTACTTC. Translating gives CSAKTSVNQYF.

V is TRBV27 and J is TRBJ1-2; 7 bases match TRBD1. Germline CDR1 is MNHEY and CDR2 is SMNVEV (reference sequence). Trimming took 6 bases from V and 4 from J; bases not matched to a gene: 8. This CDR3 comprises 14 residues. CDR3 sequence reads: CASSLRTGLYGYTF. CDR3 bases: TGTGCCAGCAGCCTTCGGACAGGCCTCTATGGCTACACCTTC.

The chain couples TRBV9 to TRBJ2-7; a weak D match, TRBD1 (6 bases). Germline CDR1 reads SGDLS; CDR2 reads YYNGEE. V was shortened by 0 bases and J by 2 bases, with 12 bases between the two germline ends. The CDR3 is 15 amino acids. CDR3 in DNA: TGTGCCAGCAGCGTAGGAGGGGGAACACCCTACGAGCAGTACTTC. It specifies CASSVGGGTPYEQYF.

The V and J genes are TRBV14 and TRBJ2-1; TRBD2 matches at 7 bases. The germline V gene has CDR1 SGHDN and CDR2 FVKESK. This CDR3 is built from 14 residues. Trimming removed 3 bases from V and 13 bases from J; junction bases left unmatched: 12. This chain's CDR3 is CASSHDMGRALQFF. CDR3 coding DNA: TGTGCCAGCAGCCATGATATGGGGAGGGCCTTACAGTTCTTC. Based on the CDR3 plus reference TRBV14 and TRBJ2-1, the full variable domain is EAGVTQFPSHSVIEKGQTVTLRCDPISGHDNLYWYRRVMGKEIKFLLHFVKESKQDESGMPNNRFLAERTGGTYSTLKVQPAELEDSGVYFCASSHDMGRALQFFGPGTRLTVL.

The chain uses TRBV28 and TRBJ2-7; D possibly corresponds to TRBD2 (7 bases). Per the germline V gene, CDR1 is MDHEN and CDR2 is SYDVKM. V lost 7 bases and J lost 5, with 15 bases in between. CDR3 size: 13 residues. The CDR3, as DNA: TGTGCCAGCACCGGCAGGGGAGGGGACGAGCAGTACTTC. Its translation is CASTGRGGDEQYF.

CDR3 nucleotides: TGTGCCAGCAGCCTGGACTGGGAAACAGGGCTCATGAACACTGAAGCTTTCTTT. This codes for CASSLDWETGLMNTEAFF. This rearrangement joins TRBV14 to TRBJ1-1, with a possible D match to TRBD1 (6 bases). The V gene lost 4 bases and the J gene lost 0 bases, with 21 bases spanning the gap. This CDR3 region has 18 residues. The germline gives CDR1 SGHDN, CDR2 FVKESK.

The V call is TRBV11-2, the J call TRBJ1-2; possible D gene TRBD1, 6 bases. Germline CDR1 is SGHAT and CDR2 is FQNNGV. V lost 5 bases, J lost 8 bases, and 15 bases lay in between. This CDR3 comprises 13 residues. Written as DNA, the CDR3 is TGTGCCAGCAGCCACACACAGGGTAACGGCTACACCTTC. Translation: CASSHTQGNGYTF.

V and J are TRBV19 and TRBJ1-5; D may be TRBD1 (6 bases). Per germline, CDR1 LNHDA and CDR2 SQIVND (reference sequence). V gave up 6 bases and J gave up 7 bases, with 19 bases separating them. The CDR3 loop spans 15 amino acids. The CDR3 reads CASRQTWTVRQPQHF. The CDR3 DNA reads TGTGCCAGTAGGCAGACTTGGACAGTTAGGCAGCCCCAGCATTTT.

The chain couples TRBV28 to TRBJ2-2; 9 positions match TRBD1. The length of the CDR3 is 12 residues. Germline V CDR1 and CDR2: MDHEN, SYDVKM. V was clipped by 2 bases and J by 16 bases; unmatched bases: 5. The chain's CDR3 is CASSLGTGLEFF. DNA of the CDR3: TGTGCCAGCAGTTTAGGGACAGGGTTGGAGTTTTTT.

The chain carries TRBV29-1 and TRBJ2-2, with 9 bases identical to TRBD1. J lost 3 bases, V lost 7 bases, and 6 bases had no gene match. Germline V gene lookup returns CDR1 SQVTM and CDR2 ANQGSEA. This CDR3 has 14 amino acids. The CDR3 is CSARTGVDTGELFF. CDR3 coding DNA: TGCAGCGCCCGGACAGGGGTAGACACCGGGGAGCTGTTTTTT.

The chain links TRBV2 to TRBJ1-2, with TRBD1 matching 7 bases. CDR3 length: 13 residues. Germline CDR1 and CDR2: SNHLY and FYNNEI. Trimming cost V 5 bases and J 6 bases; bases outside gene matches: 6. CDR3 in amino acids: CASSSRTGNGYTF. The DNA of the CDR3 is TGTGCCAGCAGTTCCAGGACAGGCAATGGCTACACCTTC.

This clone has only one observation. The DNA of the CDR3 is TGTGCCAGCAGCCCCCAAGGAGCGGGGGCCACCGGGGAGCTGTTTTTT. Translating it yields CASSPQGAGATGELFF. The chain recombines TRBV3-1 (or the pseudogene TRBV3-2) with TRBJ2-2; 8 bases map to TRBD2. Germline V CDR1 and CDR2: LGHDT, YNNKEL (reference sequence). This CDR3 is built from 16 residues. With V trimmed by 4 bases and J by 4 bases, 8 bases remained unmatched.

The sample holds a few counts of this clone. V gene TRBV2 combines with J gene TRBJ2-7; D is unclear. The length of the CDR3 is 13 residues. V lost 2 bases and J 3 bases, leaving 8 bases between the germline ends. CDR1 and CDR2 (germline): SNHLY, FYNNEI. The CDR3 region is CASSESEGYEQYF. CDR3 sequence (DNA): TGTGCCAGCAGTGAAAGCGAAGGCTACGAGCAGTACTTC.

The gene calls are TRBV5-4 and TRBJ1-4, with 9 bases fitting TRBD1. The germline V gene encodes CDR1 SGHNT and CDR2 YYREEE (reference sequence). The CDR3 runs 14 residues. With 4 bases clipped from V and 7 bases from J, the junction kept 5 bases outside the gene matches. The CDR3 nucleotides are TGTGCCAGCAGCCCGGACAGGGGTAGTGAAAAACTGTTTTTT. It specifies CASSPDRGSEKLFF.

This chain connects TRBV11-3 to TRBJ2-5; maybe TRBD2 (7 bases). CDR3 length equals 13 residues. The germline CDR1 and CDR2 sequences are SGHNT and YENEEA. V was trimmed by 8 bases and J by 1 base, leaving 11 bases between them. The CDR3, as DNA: TGTGCCAGCGGCGGGGGCCCCCAAGAGACCCAGTACTTC. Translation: CASGGGPQETQYF.

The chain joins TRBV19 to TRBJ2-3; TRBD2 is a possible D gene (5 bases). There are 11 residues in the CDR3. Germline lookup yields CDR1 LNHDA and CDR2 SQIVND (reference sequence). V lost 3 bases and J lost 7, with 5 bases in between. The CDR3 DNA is TGTGCCAGTAGTATCGGGAATACGCAGTATTTT. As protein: CASSIGNTQYF.

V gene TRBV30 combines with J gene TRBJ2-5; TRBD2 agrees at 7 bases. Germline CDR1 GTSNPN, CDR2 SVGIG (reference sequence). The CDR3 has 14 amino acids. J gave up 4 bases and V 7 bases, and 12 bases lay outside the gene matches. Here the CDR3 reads CASTPGGKGETQYF. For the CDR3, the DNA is TGTGCCTCAACCCCCGGGGGGAAGGGAGAGACCCAGTACTTC.

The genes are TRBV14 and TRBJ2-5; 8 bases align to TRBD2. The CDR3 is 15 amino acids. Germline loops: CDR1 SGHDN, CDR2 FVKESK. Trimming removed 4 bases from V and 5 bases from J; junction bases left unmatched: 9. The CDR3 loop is CASSPLGGGSETQYF. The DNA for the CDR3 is TGTGCCAGCAGCCCTCTCGGCGGGGGGTCGGAGACCCAGTACTTC.

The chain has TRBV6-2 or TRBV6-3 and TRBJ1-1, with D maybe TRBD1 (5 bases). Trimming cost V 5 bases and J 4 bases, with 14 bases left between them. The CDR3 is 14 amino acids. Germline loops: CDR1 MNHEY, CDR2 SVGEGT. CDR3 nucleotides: TGTGCCAGCAGTCGGCAAACAGGCTCCACTGAAGCTTTCTTT. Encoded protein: CASSRQTGSTEAFF.

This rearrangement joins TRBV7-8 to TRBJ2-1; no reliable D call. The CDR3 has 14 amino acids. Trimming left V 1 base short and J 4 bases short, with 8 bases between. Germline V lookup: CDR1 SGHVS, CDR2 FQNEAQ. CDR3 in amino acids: CASSLVSLYNEQFF. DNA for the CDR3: TGTGCCAGCAGCTTAGTTTCCCTTTACAATGAGCAGTTCTTC.

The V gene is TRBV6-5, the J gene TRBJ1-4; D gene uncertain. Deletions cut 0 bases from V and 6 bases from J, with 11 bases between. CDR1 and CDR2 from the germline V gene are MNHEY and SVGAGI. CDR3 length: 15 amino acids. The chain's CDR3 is CASSYSGRADEKLFF. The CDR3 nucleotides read TGTGCCAGCAGTTACTCGGGGAGGGCAGATGAAAAACTGTTTTTT.

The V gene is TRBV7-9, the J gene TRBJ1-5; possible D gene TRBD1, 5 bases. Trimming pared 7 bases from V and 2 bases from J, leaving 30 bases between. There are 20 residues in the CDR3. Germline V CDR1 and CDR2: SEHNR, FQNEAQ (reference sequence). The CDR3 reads CASTTKVGTGYPLGNQPQHF. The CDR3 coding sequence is TGTGCCAGCACCACCAAAGTAGGGACTGGGTACCCCTTAGGCAATCAGCCCCAGCATTTT.

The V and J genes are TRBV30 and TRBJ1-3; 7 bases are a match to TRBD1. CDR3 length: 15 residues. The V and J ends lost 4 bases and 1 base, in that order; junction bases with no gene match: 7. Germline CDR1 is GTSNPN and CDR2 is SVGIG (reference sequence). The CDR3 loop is CAWMGTEGSGNTIYF. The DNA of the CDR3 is TGTGCCTGGATGGGGACAGAAGGTTCTGGAAACACCATATATTTT.

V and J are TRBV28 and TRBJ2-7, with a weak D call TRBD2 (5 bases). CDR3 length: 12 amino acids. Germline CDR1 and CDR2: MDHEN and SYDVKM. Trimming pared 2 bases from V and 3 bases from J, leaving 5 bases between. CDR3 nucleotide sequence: TGTGCCAGCAGTTTACGGGGCTACGAGCAGTACTTC. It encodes CASSLRGYEQYF.